This T cell receptor beta chain was sequenced for a study of blood T cells in healthy people across ages. CDR3 size: 13 residues. V lost 4 bases to trimming and J lost 3 bases, with 11 bases between them. Germline V gene lookup returns CDR1 SGDLS and CDR2 YYNGEE. Using a J-beta primer mix together with a sample-barcoded 5' primer, a second PCR was run for roughly 6 to 11 cycles. Each CDR3 protein is one row after TCRdb ran MiXCR on the 5' RACE reads. This table has about 900,000 distinct CDR3 sequences, 55% to 65% appearing once. Healthy Caucasian individuals from Russia aged about 6 to 90 were enrolled as donors. It was about 10 milliliters of peripheral blood that were drawn from each donor.

The chain employs TRBV9 and TRBJ2-7; D possibly corresponds to TRBD1 (5 bases). The sequenced material came from blood. The clonotype was recovered from a man aged 25 to 40 in good health. CDR3 amino acids: CASSPDSFYEQYF. CDR3 bases: TGTGCCAGCAGCCCCGACAGTTTCTACGAGCAGTACTTC.